This is a list of T cell receptor beta chains from one sample in a study of blood T cell repertoires in COVID-19. The protocol was immunoSEQ multiplex PCR, while the TCRdb copy is restricted to in-frame clones and leaves out a portion. The sample shows 95,000 or so clones, around 85% of them seen only once. Specimen: peripheral blood. The receptors were gathered from an older man with active or convalescent COVID-19. Each CDR3 is given with its conserved first and last residue. A D gene is named only where the DNA matches it firmly. Part of the rows lack a size; the others show once, few, many or a class for expanded clones.

D	V	size	J	DNA	CDR3
TRBD2	TRBV18	once	TRBJ2-7	TGTGCCAGCTCCCCCTTTGGGGGGGAGAACTCCTACGAGCAGTACTTC	CASSPFGGENSYEQYF
TRBD2	TRBV9	many	TRBJ2-3	TGTGCCAGCAGCGTTGGCGGGGGGGACACGCAGTATTTT	CASSVGGGDTQYF
-	TRBV10-3	-	TRBJ1-1	TGTGCCATCAAGGGCACAGAGGGCGCTGAAGCTTTCTTT	CAIKGTEGAEAFF
-	TRBV14	-	TRBJ1-3	TGTGCCAGCAGCGTACAGACGGGGGTCGGAAACACCATATATTTT	CASSVQTGVGNTIYF
-	TRBV4-2	-	TRBJ2-2	TGTGCCAGCAGCCAAGGAACTAGTTCACCCGGGGAGCTGTTTTTT	CASSQGTSSPGELFF
TRBD1	TRBV2	-	TRBJ1-2	TGTGCCAGCAGTTTCCGGGACAGGGGGGATGGCTACACCTTC	CASSFRDRGDGYTF
-	TRBV11-2	-	TRBJ1-1	TGTGCCAGCAGCTTAGAGGAGCCCGAAGCTTTCTTT	CASSLEEPEAFF
-	TRBV5-1	few	TRBJ1-5	TGCGCCAGCAGCTTAGACAGGACGGACCAGCCCCAGCATTTT	CASSLDRTDQPQHF
-	TRBV7-2	-	TRBJ1-6	TGTGCCAGCAGCTTGCGAGACAGGTGGGCCTACTATAATTCACCCCTCCACTTT	CASSLRDRWAYYNSPLHF
TRBD1	TRBV24-1	-	TRBJ2-3	TGTGCCACCAGACCGGACAGGGAAAAAGCAGGACCTAGCACAGATACGCAGTATTTT	CATRPDREKAGPSTDTQYF
TRBD1	TRBV6-1	-	TRBJ1-4	TGTGCCAGCAGTGGGTACGGGACAGGGGGGGCCAATGAAAAACTGTTTTTT	CASSGYGTGGANEKLFF
-	TRBV29-1	-	TRBJ1-5	TGCAGCGTTGTACAGGGTCCCATGGGCAATCAGCCCCAGCATTTT	CSVVQGPMGNQPQHF
-	TRBV6-2/TRBV6-3	-	TRBJ2-7	TGTGCCAGCAGTTACGGGCCTTACGAGCAGTACTTC	CASSYGPYEQYF
-	TRBV20-1	-	TRBJ1-1	TGCAGTGCTAGTGCCACAGGGAACACTGAAGCTTTCTTT	CSASATGNTEAFF
-	TRBV6-6	-	TRBJ1-3	TGTGCCAGCACGCCGGGGGAATACTCTGGAAACACCATATATTTT	CASTPGEYSGNTIYF
TRBD1	TRBV10-2	-	TRBJ1-6	TGCGCCAGCAGTGACTATGACAGGGGGAATTCACCCCTCCACTTT	CASSDYDRGNSPLHF
-	TRBV2	-	TRBJ1-3	TGTGCCAGCCAGGGGTCTGGAAACACCATATATTTT	CASQGSGNTIYF
TRBD1	TRBV5-6	-	TRBJ1-1	TGTGCCAGCAGCTTGGAGGGGACAGTTAAAGCTTTCTTT	CASSLEGTVKAFF
-	TRBV30	once	TRBJ1-1	TGTGCCTGGAGAGCACGAGGGGGTGCCACTGAAGCTTTCTTT	CAWRARGGATEAFF
TRBD2	TRBV6-4	few	TRBJ2-3	TGTGCCAGCAGGCCAGGGACTAAACACACAGATACGCAGTATTTT	CASRPGTKHTDTQYF
-	TRBV5-4	-	TRBJ1-1	TGTGCCAGCAGCTTGGGACAGAGGAACACTGAAGCTTTCTTT	CASSLGQRNTEAFF
TRBD1	TRBV28	-	TRBJ1-2	TGTGCCAGCAGTTTCGGGACAGGGGCCCTCTATGGCTACACCTTC	CASSFGTGALYGYTF
TRBD2	TRBV19	-	TRBJ2-2	TGTGCCAGTAGTGTCGGGGGGTGGAACACCGGGGAGCTGTTTTTT	CASSVGGWNTGELFF
-	TRBV3-1/TRBV3-2	-	TRBJ1-2	TGTGCCAGCAGCCATCCTACTGAGAACTATGGCTACACCTTC	CASSHPTENYGYTF
TRBD1	TRBV5-1	few	TRBJ1-2	TGCGCCAGCAGCGAAAAACAGGGGTATGGCTACACCTTC	CASSEKQGYGYTF
-	TRBV27	-	TRBJ2-7	TGTGCCAGCAGTCCCGACAGTAGCTACGAGCAGTACTTC	CASSPDSSYEQYF
-	TRBV11-3	once	TRBJ1-5	TGTGCCAGCAGCTTAACTTGTAAGGGGAAGCAGCCCCAGCATTTT	CASSLTCKGKQPQHF
TRBD1	TRBV7-9	-	TRBJ2-1	TGTGCCAGCAGCTCAAGGACAGGGTTTGGGTCCTACAATGAGCAGTTCTTC	CASSSRTGFGSYNEQFF
TRBD1	TRBV15	-	TRBJ1-1	TGTGCCACCAGCAGAGATCCGGGACAGGGAACTGAAGCTTTCTTT	CATSRDPGQGTEAFF